The 10 T cell receptor beta chains presented below share a single source sample, sequenced in a study of blood T cell repertoires in COVID-19. TCRdb's table, derived via immunoSEQ multiplex PCR, lists solely in-frame clones and lacks some. This sample has a few hundred thousand clones, with 80% to 90% found just once. Sequenced sample: PBMCs or T cells enriched from blood (not recorded which). The receptor set was obtained from a man aged 30 to 45 who had recovered from COVID-19.

The V call is TRBV27, the J call TRBJ2-2; 11 nucleotides agree with TRBD2. Trimming at V came to 3 bases and at J to 1 base, leaving 4 bases not matched to a gene. This CDR3 has 17 amino acids. Germline lookup yields CDR1 MNHEY and CDR2 SMNVEV (reference sequence). CDR3 DNA: TGTGCCAGCAGTTTGCTAGGACTAGCGGGGAACACCGGGGAGCTGTTTTTT. Translation: CASSLLGLAGNTGELFF.

The gene calls are TRBV6-4 and TRBJ2-1; possible D gene TRBD2, 6 bases. Germline values: CDR1 MRHNA, CDR2 SNTAGT. The ends were cut back, 4 bases at V and 4 bases at J, with 11 bases in the middle. This CDR3 spans 14 amino acids. The CDR3 bases are TGTGCCAGCAGTGGCGGAGGGAATTACAATGAGCAGTTCTTC. Protein: CASSGGGNYNEQFF.

This clone occurred once. The chain has TRBV7-3 and TRBJ1-1; no reliable D call. The CDR3 length is 13 residues. Germline-derived CDR1 and CDR2 are SGHTA and FQGTGA. V gave up 5 bases and J gave up 0 bases, with 7 bases separating them. CDR3: CASSPVVNTEAFF. The CDR3 DNA reads TGTGCCAGCAGCCCGGTAGTGAACACTGAAGCTTTCTTT.

The chain combines TRBV5-4 with TRBJ1-6, with TRBD1 matching 7 bases. The trim removed 4 bases at V and 1 base at J, leaving 8 bases unmatched. This CDR3 region has 17 residues. Germline V gives CDR1 SGHNT, CDR2 YYREEE (reference sequence). CDR3 sequence (DNA): TGTGCCAGCAGCAGACAGGGTGGGGGTTCCTATAATTCACCCCTCCACTTT. Translation: CASSRQGGGSYNSPLHF.

The chain joins TRBV19 to TRBJ2-2, with TRBD1 matching over 9 bases. The CDR3 has 19 amino acids. Germline V gene sequence: CDR1 LNHDA, CDR2 SQIVND (reference sequence). The J segment lost 3 bases and the V segment lost 6 bases, leaving 17 bases of the junction unmatched. CDR3 sequence reads: CASRTGTGKSSGDTGELFF. The CDR3 DNA is TGTGCCAGTAGAACCGGGACAGGGAAATCCTCCGGGGACACCGGGGAGCTGTTTTTT.

The V gene is TRBV10-3, the J gene TRBJ1-5; D unclear. The CDR3 is 12 residues long. The germline V gene encodes CDR1 ENHRY and CDR2 SYGVKD. V gave up 6 bases and J gave up 4 bases, with 7 bases separating them. Here the CDR3 DNA reads TGTGCCATCAGGGCGGGAAATCAGCCCCAGCATTTT. Its translation is CAIRAGNQPQHF.

The rearrangement uses TRBV27 and TRBJ1-5, with 8 bases identical to TRBD1. The CDR3 runs to 14 residues. Germline CDR1 and CDR2: MNHEY and SMNVEV (reference sequence). V was pared by 4 bases and J by 1 base, with 0 bases of the junction left unmatched. The DNA for the CDR3 is TGTGCCAGCAGTTACAGGGGGAGCAATCAGCCCCAGCATTTT. This sequence encodes CASSYRGSNQPQHF.

The rearrangement uses TRBV7-2 and TRBJ2-4, with D perhaps TRBD1 (6 bases). The CDR3 extends over 13 amino acids. Germline V CDR1 and CDR2: SGHTA, FQGNSA. Trimming took 5 bases from V and 3 from J, leaving 8 bases between them. The CDR3 protein is CASSRDNKNIQYF. In nucleotides, the CDR3 is TGTGCCAGCAGCCGGGACAACAAAAACATTCAGTACTTC. Based on the CDR3 plus reference TRBV7-2 and TRBJ2-4, the full variable domain is GAGVSQSPSNKVTEKGKDVELRCDPISGHTALYWYRQSLGQGLEFLIYFQGNSAPDKSGLPSDRFSAERTGGSVSTLTIQRTQQEDSAVYLCASSRDNKNIQYFGAGTRLSVL.

This chain uses TRBV30 with TRBJ1-3; D ambiguous. Germline-derived CDR1 and CDR2 are GTSNPN and SVGIG (reference sequence). V lost 5 bases and J lost 4, with 9 bases in between. The CDR3 consists of 12 residues. The CDR3, as DNA: TGTGCCTGGCTGAGCCCGGGAAACACCATATATTTT. It translates to CAWLSPGNTIYF.

The chain has TRBV7-2 and TRBJ2-6; no definite D call. The V gene lost 3 bases and the J gene lost 4 bases, with 10 bases spanning the gap. CDR3 length: 15 amino acids. Germline CDR1 and CDR2: SGHTA and FQGNSA. The CDR3 sequence is CASSLSPRGANVLTF. DNA for the CDR3: TGTGCCAGCAGCTTGAGTCCGAGGGGGGCCAACGTCCTGACTTTC.